A selection of T cell receptor beta chains follows, all from one sample in a study of shared clonotypes between healthy human individuals. Sequencing used immunoSEQ multiplex PCR; TCRdb keeps in-frame clones, though not all of them. This sample carries nearly 2 million clones, around 96% of them seen once, and the ten largest clones take roughly 1%. The specimen sequenced was naive CD8+ T cells sorted from blood. The origin of the receptors is a man aged 18 to 29 in good health. Each CDR3 is given with its conserved first and last residue. D genes are given only for firm matches.

j_call cdr3_length d_call v_call cdr3_nt cdr3_aa
TRBJ2-3 14 - TRBV27 TGTGCCAGCAGTTTATGGCAGGGCACAGATACGCAGTATTTT CASSLWQGTDTQYF
TRBJ1-3 15 - TRBV5-6 TGTGCCAGCAGCCCCCCAATGGGGGAGCGAAACACCATATATTTT CASSPPMGERNTIYF
TRBJ2-7 12 - TRBV7-6 TGTGCCAGCAGCCCCCATGAGGGGGAGCAGTACTTC CASSPHEGEQYF
TRBJ2-7 13 - TRBV7-8 TGTGCCAGCAGCTCGGCTAGCGTGTACGAGCAGTACTTC CASSSASVYEQYF
TRBJ1-1 14 - TRBV18 TGTGCCAGCTCCCCTCCGGACAGCCCGGTCGAAGCTTTCTTT CASSPPDSPVEAFF
TRBJ2-3 15 - TRBV9 TGTGCCAGCAGCCCCGAACGTTCCCTCACAGATACGCAGTATTTT CASSPERSLTDTQYF
TRBJ2-7 16 - TRBV5-8 TGTGCCAGCAGCTGGAGAGGGTGGGAGGCTTCCTACGAGCAGTACTTC CASSWRGWEASYEQYF
TRBJ2-1 13 - TRBV4-1 TGCGCCAGCAGCCAAGCGGACCCGAATGAGCAGTTCTTC CASSQADPNEQFF
TRBJ2-2 15 - TRBV4-1 TGCGCCAGCAGCCAGCAGGGGTTGAACACCGGGGAGCTGTTTTTT CASSQQGLNTGELFF
TRBJ2-1 13 - TRBV25-1 TGTGCCAGCAGTGAATCTTGGGGTCATGAGCAGTTCTTC CASSESWGHEQFF
TRBJ2-6 18 TRBD1 TRBV9 TGTGCCAGCAGCGCAAGGGACAGCCTTTTTTCTGGGGCCAACGTCCTGACTTTC CASSARDSLFSGANVLTF